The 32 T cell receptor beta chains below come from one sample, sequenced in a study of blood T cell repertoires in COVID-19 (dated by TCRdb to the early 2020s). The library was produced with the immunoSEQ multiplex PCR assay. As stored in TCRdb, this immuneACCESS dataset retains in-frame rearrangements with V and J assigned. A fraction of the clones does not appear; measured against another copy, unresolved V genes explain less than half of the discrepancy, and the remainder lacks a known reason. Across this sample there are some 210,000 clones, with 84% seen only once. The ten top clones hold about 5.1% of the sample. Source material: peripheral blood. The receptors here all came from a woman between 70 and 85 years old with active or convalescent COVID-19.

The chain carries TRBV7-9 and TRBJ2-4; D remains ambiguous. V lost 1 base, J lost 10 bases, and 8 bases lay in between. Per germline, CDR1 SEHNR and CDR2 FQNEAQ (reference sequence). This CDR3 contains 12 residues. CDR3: CASSLVDVIQYF. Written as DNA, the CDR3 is TGTGCCAGCAGCTTAGTAGATGTAATTCAGTACTTC.

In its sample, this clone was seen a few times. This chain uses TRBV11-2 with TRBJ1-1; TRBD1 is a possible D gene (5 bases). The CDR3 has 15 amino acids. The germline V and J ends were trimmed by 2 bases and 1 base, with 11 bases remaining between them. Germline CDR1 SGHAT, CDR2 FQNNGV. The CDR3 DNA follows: TGTGCCAGCAGCTTACGACAGAATAAGAACACTGAAGCTTTCTTT. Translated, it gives CASSLRQNKNTEAFF.

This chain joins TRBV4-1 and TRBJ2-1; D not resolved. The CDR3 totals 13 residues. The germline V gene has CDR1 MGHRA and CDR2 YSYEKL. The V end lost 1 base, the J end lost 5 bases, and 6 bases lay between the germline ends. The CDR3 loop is CASSQAPNNEQFF. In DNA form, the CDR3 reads TGCGCCAGCAGCCAAGCCCCAAACAATGAGCAGTTCTTC.

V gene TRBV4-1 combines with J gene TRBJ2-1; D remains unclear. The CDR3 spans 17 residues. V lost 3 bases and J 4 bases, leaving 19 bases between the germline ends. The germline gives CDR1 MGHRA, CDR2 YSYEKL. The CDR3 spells CASSHPPRRLDYNEQFF. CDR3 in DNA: TGCGCCAGCAGCCACCCCCCACGGAGACTTGATTACAATGAGCAGTTCTTC.

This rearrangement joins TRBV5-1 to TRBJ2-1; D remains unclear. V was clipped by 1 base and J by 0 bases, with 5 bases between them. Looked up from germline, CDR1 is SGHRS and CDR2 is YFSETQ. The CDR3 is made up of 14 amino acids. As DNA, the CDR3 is TGCGCCAGCAGCTTGTCTAACTCCTACAATGAGCAGTTCTTC. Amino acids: CASSLSNSYNEQFF.

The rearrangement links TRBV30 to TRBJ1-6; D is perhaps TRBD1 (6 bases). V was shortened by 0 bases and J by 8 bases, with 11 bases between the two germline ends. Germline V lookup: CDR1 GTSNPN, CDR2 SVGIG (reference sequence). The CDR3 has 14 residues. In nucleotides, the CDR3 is TGTGCCTGGAGTGTAGACAGGTCCTATTCACCCCTCCACTTT. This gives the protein CAWSVDRSYSPLHF.

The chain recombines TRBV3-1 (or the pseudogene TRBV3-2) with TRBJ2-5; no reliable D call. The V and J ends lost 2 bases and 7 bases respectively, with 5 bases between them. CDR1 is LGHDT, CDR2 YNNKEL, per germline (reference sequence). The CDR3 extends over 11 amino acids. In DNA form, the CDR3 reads TGTGCCAGCAGCCAACAGGTGACCCAGTACTTC. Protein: CASSQQVTQYF.

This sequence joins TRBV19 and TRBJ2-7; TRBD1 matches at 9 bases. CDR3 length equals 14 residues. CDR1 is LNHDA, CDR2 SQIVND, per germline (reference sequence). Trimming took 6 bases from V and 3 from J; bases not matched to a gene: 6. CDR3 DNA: TGTGCCAGTAGCTCCGGGACAGGGTACTACGAGCAGTACTTC. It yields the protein CASSSGTGYYEQYF.

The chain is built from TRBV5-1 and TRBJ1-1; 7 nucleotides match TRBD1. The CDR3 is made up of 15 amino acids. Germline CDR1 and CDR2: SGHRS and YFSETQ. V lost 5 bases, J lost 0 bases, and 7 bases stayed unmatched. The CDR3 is CASRYMQGVNTEAFF. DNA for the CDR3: TGCGCCAGCAGATACATGCAGGGGGTGAACACTGAAGCTTTCTTT.

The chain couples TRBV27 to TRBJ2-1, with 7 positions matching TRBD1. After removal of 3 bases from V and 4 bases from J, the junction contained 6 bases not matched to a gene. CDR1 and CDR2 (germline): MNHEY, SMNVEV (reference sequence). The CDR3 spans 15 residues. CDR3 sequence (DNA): TGTGCCAGCAGTTTCCCGGGACAGAATTACAATGAGCAGTTCTTC. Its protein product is CASSFPGQNYNEQFF.

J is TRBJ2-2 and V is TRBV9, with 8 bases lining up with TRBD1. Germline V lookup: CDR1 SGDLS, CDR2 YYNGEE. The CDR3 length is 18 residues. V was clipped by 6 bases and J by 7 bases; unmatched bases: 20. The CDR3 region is CASTHSVDRSGTGGELFF. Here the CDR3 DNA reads TGTGCCAGCACTCACAGCGTAGATCGGTCGGGGACAGGCGGGGAGCTGTTTTTT.

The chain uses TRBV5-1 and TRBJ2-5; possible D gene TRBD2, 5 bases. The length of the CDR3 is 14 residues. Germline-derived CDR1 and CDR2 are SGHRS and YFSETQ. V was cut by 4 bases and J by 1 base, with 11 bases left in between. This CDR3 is CASSPWTLQETQYF. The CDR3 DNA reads TGCGCCAGCAGCCCCTGGACTCTCCAAGAGACCCAGTACTTC.

In DNA, the CDR3 is TGCGCCAGCAGCCAAGATCCGCGGGGGACTTCCTCCTACGAGCAGTACTTC. As protein: CASSQDPRGTSSYEQYF. The rearrangement joins TRBV4-1 to TRBJ2-7, with 7 bases fitting TRBD2. The CDR3 runs 17 residues. V lost 0 bases and J lost 0; bases outside the gene matches: 8. Germline V CDR1 and CDR2: MGHRA, YSYEKL.

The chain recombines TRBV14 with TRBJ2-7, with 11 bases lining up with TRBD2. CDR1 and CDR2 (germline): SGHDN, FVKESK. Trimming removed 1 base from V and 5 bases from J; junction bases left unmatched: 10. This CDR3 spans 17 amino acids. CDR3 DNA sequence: TGTGCCAGCAGCCAAGTGACGTTTAGCGGGAGGGCCGACGAGCAGTACTTC. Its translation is CASSQVTFSGRADEQYF.

CDR3 in amino acids: CASSLLQRRDQPQHF. The CDR3 DNA reads as TGTGCCAGCAGCTTGCTGCAGCGACGTGATCAGCCCCAGCATTTT. The chain employs TRBV5-6 and TRBJ1-5; D gene ambiguous. CDR3 length equals 15 residues. Germline V gene data show CDR1 as SGHDT and CDR2 as YYEEEE. Trimming shortened V by 1 base and J by 5 bases, and 13 bases separated the two germline ends.

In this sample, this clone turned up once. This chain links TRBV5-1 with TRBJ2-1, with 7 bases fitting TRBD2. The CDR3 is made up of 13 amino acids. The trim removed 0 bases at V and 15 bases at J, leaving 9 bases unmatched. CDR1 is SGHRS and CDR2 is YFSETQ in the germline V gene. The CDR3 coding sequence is TGCGCCAGCAGCTTGGCCGGGGGGAGGGCCCGGTTCTTC. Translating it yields CASSLAGGRARFF.

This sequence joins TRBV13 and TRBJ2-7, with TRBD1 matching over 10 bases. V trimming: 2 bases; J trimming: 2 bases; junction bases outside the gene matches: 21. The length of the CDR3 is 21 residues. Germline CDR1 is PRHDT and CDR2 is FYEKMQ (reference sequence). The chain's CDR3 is CASSLNRDRGPEGPPAYEQYF. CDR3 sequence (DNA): TGTGCCAGCAGCTTAAATAGAGACAGGGGGCCCGAGGGTCCCCCTGCCTACGAGCAGTACTTC. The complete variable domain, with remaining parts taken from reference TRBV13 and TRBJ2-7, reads AAGVIQSPRHLIKEKRETATLKCYPIPRHDTVYWYQQGPGQDPQFLISFYEKMQSDKGSIPDRFSAQQFSDYHSELNMSSLELGDSALYFCASSLNRDRGPEGPPAYEQYFGPGTRLTVT.

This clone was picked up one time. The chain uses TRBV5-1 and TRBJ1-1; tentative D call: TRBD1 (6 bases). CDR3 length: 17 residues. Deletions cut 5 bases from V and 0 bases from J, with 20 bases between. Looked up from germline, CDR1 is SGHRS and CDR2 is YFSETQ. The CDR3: CASRRDRTDKLNTEAFF. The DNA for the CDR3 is TGCGCCAGCAGAAGAGACCGGACAGATAAATTGAACACTGAAGCTTTCTTT.

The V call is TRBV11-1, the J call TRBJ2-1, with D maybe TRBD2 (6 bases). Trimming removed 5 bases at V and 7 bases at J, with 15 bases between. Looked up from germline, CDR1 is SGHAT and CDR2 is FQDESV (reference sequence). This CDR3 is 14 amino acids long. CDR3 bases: TGTGCCAGCAGCCTCGGGCGGGCGGGGAATGAGCAGTTCTTC. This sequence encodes CASSLGRAGNEQFF.

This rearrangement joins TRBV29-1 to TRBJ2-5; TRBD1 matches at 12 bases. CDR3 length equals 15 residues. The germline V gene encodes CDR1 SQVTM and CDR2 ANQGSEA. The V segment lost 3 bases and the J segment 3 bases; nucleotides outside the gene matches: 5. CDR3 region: CSVDGDRGLEETQYF. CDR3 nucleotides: TGCAGCGTTGACGGGGACAGGGGGCTAGAAGAGACCCAGTACTTC.

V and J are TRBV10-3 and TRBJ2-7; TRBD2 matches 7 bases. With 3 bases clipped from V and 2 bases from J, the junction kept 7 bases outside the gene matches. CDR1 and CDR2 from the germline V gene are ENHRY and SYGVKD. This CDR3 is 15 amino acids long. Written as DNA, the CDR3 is TGTGCCATCAGTGAAACCCGGGGGGTTACCTACGAGCAGTACTTC. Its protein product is CAISETRGVTYEQYF.

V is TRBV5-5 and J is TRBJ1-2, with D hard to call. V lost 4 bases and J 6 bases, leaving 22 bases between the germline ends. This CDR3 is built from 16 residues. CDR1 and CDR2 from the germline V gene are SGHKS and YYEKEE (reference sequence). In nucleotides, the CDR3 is TGTGCCAGCAGCCCTATCCTACCGACCGGGTCCGATGGCTACACCTTC. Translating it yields CASSPILPTGSDGYTF. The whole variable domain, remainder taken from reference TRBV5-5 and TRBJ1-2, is DAGVTQSPTHLIKTRGQQVTLRCSPISGHKSVSWYQQVLGQGPQFIFQYYEKEERGRGNFPDRFSARQFPNYSSELNVNALLLGDSALYLCASSPILPTGSDGYTFGSGTRLTVV.

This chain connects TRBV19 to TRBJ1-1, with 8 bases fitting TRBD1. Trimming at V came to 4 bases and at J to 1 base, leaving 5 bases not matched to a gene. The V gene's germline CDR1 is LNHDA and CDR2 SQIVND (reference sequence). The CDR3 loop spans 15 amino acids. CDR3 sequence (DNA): TGTGCCAGTAGTAAAACGGACAGGGCGAACACTGAAGCTTTCTTT. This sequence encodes CASSKTDRANTEAFF.

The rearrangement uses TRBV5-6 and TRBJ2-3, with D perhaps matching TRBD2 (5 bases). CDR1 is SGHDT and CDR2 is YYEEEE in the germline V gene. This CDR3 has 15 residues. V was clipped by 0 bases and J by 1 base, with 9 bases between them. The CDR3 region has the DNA TGTGCCAGCAGCTTGGGGGCGCGGGGCACAGATACGCAGTATTTT. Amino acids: CASSLGARGTDTQYF.

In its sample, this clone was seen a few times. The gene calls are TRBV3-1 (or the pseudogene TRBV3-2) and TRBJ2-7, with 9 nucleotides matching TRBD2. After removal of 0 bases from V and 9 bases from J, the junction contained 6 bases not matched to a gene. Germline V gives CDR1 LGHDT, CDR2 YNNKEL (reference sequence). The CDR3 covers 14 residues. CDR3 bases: TGTGCCAGCAGCCAAGATTGGACTAGCGTTTTGCAGTACTTC. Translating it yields CASSQDWTSVLQYF.

The chain's CDR3 is CASSLPGLAGSEQYF. As DNA, the CDR3 is TGTGCCAGCAGCTTACCGGGACTAGCGGGATCCGAGCAGTACTTC. The chain couples TRBV7-2 to TRBJ2-7; 13 bases agree with TRBD2. CDR3 length: 15 amino acids. V shed 2 bases, J shed 6 bases, and the junction held 4 bases outside the gene matches. Germline V gives CDR1 SGHTA, CDR2 FQGNSA.

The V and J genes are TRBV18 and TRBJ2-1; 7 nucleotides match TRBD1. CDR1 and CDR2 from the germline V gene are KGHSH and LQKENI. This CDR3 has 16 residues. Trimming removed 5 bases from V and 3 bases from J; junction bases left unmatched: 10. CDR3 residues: CASSGTRGRLYNEQFF. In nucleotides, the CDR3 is TGTGCCAGCTCAGGCACAAGGGGGCGGCTCTACAATGAGCAGTTCTTC.

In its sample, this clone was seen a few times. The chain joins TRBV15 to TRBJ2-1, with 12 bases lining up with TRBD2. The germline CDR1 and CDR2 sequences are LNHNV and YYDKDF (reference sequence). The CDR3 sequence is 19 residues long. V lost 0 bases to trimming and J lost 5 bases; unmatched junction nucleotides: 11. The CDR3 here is CATSRDISSGRAGDNEQFF. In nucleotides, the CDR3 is TGTGCCACCAGCAGAGATATCTCTAGCGGGAGGGCCGGTGACAATGAGCAGTTCTTC.

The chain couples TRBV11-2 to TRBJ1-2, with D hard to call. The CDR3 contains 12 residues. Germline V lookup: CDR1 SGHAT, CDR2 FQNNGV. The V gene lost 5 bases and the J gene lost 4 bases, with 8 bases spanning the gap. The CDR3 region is CASSRGFYGYTF. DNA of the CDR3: TGTGCCAGCAGCCGCGGGTTCTATGGCTACACCTTC.

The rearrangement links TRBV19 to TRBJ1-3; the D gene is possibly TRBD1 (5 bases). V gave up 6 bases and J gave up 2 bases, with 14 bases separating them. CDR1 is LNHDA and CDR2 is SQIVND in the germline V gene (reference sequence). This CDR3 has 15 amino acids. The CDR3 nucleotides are TGTGCCAGTAGGAGTGGGGCGGGGGCTGGAAACACCATATATTTT. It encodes CASRSGAGAGNTIYF.

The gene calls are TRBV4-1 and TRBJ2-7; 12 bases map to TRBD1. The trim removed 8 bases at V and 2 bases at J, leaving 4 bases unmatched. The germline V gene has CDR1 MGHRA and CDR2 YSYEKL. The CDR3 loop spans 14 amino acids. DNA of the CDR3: TGCGCCAGCCGGAGGGACAGGGGGCCCTACGAGCAGTACTTC. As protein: CASRRDRGPYEQYF.

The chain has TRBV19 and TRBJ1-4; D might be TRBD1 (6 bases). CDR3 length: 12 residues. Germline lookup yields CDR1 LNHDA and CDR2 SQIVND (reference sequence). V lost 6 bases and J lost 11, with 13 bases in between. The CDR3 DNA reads TGTGCCAGTAGGGGGGCATCTTGGAAACTGTTTTTT. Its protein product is CASRGASWKLFF. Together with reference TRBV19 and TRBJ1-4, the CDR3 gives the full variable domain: DGGITQSPKYLFRKEGQNVTLSCEQNLNHDAMYWYRQDPGQGLRLIYYSQIVNDFQKGDIAEGYSVSREKKESFPLTVTSAQKNPTAFYLCASRGASWKLFFGSGTQLSVL.